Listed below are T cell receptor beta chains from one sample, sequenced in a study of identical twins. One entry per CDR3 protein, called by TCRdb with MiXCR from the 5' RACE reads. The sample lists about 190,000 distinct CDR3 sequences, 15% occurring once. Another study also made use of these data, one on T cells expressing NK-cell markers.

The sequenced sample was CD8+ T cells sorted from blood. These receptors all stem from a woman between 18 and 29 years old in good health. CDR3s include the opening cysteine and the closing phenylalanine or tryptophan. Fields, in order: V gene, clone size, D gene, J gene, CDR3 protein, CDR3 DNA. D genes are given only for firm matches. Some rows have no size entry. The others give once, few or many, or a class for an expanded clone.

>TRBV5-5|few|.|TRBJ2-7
CASSPASEQYF
TGTGCCAGCAGCCCGGCTAGTGAGCAGTACTTC
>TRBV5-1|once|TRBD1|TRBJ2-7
CATKGDSGTGVHEQYF
TGCGCCACGAAAGGGGACTCCGGGACAGGGGTCCACGAGCAGTACTTC
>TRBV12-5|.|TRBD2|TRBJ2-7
CASGGRLAGPYEQYF
TGTGCTAGTGGTGGCCGACTAGCGGGCCCCTACGAGCAGTACTTC
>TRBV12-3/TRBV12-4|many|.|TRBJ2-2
CASSFSSLGELFF
TGTGCCAGCAGTTTCTCTAGCCTCGGGGAGCTGTTTTTT
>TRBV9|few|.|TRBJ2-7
CASSVASGNYEQYF
TGTGCCAGCAGCGTAGCCAGCGGAAACTACGAGCAGTACTTC
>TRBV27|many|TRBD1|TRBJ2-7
CASSPGQGVGYEQYF
TGTGCCAGCAGCCCGGGACAGGGCGTCGGCTACGAGCAGTACTTC
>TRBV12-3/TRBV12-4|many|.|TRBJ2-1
CASSYWGLFF
TGTGCCAGCAGTTACTGGGGATTGTTCTTC
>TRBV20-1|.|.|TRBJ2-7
CSARSGYEQYF
TGCAGTGCTAGATCTGGCTACGAGCAGTACTTC
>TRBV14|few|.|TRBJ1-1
CASSHGGSMNTEAFF
TGTGCCAGCAGCCATGGGGGCAGTATGAACACTGAAGCTTTCTTT
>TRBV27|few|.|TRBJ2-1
CASSSPWNEQFF
TGTGCCAGCAGTTCCCCCTGGAATGAGCAGTTCTTC
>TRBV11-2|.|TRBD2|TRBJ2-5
CASSTLLAATPETQYF
TGTGCCAGCAGCACATTACTAGCGGCGACCCCGGAGACCCAGTACTTC
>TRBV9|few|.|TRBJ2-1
CASSVPGVDNEQFF
TGTGCCAGCTCCGTACCGGGAGTGGACAATGAGCAGTTCTTC
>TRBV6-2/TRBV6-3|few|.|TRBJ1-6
CASSYGLSDSPLHF
TGTGCCAGCAGTTACGGACTCTCGGATTCACCCCTCCACTTT
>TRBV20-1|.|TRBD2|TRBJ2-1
CSANIPGLAGVVNEQFF
TGCAGTGCTAACATCCCGGGACTAGCGGGAGTTGTGAATGAGCAGTTCTTC
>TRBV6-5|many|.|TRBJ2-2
CASGGTGGELFF
TGTGCCAGTGGGGGGACCGGCGGGGAGCTGTTTTTT
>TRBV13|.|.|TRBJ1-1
CASSSRETTYMNTEAFF
TGTGCCAGCAGCTCCCGGGAGACGACTTATATGAACACTGAAGCTTTCTTT
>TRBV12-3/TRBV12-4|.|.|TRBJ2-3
CASERQLTDTQYF
TGTGCCAGCGAACGGCAGCTCACAGATACGCAGTATTTT
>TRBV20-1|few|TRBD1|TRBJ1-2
CSVSRDREYGYTF
TGCAGTGTCTCGAGGGACAGGGAGTACGGCTACACCTTC
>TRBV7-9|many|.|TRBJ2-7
CASSAGTAYEQYF
TGTGCCAGCAGCGCGGGGACAGCCTACGAGCAGTACTTC
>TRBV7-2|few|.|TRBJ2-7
CASSSHHYEQYF
TGTGCCAGCAGCTCCCACCACTACGAGCAGTACTTC
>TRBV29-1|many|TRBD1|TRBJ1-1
CSAKWTGEGPEAFF
TGCAGCGCGAAATGGACAGGGGAGGGCCCTGAAGCTTTCTTT
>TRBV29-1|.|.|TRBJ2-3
CSVGGVGFRGDTQYF
TGCAGCGTTGGAGGGGTAGGGTTTAGAGGAGATACGCAGTATTTT
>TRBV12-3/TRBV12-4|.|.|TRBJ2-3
CASSFPRDFTDTQYF
TGTGCCAGCAGTTTTCCCCGGGACTTCACAGATACGCAGTATTTT
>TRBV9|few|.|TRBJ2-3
CASSPPADTQYF
TGTGCCAGCAGCCCCCCGGCAGATACGCAGTATTTT
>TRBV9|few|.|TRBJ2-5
CASSLGQTYQETQYF
TGTGCCAGCAGCTTAGGACAGACTTACCAAGAGACCCAGTACTTC
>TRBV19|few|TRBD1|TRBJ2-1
CASSMGLGGGEQFF
TGTGCCAGTAGTATGGGTTTAGGGGGCGGTGAGCAGTTCTTC
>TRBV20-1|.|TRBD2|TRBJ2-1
CSAPPLAGVYNEQFF
TGCAGTGCCCCCCCCTTAGCGGGGGTCTACAATGAGCAGTTCTTC
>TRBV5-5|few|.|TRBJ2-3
CASSLTNPITDTQYF
TGTGCCAGCAGCTTGACTAACCCCATCACAGATACGCAGTATTTT
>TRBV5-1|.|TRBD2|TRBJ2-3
CASSTEGRLAGGPQRPDTQYF
TGCGCCAGCAGCACGGAGGGTCGGCTAGCGGGAGGGCCACAGCGGCCAGATACGCAGTATTTT
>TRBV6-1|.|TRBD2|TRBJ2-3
CASSPPGLARADTQYF
TGTGCCAGCAGCCCACCCGGACTAGCTCGGGCAGATACGCAGTATTTT
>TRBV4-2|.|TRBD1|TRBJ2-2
CASSQVVQGAGGELFF
TGTGCCAGCAGCCAGGTGGTGCAGGGGGCGGGCGGGGAGCTGTTTTTT
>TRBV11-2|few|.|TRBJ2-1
CASSLVFYEQFF
TGTGCCAGCAGCTTGGTATTTTATGAGCAGTTCTTC
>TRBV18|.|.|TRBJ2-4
CASSPGASLAKNIQYF
TGTGCCAGCTCACCAGGGGCGTCGCTAGCCAAAAACATTCAGTACTTC
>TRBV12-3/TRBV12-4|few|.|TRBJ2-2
CASSLGPGQNTGELFF
TGTGCCAGCAGTTTAGGTCCGGGACAAAACACCGGGGAGCTGTTTTTT
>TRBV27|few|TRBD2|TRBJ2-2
CASSPTSGRFTGELFF
TGTGCCAGCAGTCCTACTAGCGGGAGATTCACCGGGGAGCTGTTTTTT
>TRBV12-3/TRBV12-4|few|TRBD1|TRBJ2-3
CASSWTGGKDTQYF
TGTGCCAGCAGTTGGACAGGGGGTAAGGATACGCAGTATTTT
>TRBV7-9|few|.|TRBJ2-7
CASSFGSLRSSYEQYF
TGTGCCAGCAGCTTCGGTAGCCTCAGAAGCTCCTACGAGCAGTACTTC
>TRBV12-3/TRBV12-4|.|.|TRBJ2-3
CASSQRPRSSDTQYF
TGTGCCAGCAGCCAAAGGCCGAGGTCTTCAGATACGCAGTATTTT
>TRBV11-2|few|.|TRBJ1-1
CASSISPAGENTEAFF
TGTGCCAGCAGCATCTCGCCCGCCGGAGAGAACACTGAAGCTTTCTTT
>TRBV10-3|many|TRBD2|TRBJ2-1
CAISDPRPGLDEQFF
TGTGCCATCAGTGACCCGCGCCCGGGACTAGATGAGCAGTTCTTC
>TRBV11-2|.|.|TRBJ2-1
CASSLLSNYNEQFF
TGTGCCAGCAGCTTACTCTCCAACTACAATGAGCAGTTCTTC